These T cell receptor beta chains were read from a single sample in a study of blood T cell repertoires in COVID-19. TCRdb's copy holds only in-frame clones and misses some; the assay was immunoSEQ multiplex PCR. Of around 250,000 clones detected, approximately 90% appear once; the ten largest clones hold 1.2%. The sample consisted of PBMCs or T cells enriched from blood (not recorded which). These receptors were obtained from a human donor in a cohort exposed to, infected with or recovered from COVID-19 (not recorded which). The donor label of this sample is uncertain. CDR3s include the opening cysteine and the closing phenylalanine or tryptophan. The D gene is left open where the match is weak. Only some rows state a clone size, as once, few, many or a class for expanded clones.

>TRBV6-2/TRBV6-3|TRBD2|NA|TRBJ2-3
CASSFDGLAGLDTQYF
TGTGCCAGCAGTTTTGATGGACTAGCGGGGTTAGATACGCAGTATTTT
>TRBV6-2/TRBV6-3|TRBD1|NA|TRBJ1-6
CASSRKQGSVSPLHF
TGTGCCAGCAGCCGGAAACAGGGGAGTGTTTCACCCCTCCACTTT
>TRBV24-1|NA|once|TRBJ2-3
CATSDEGGPPSRQDTQYF
TGTGCCACCAGTGATGAGGGGGGGCCGCCATCCCGACAAGATACGCAGTATTTT
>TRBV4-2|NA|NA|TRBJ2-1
CASSQSKGGEQFF
TGTGCCAGCAGCCAATCTAAGGGCGGGGAGCAGTTCTTC
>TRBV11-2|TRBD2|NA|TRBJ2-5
CASSLGLAGVYQETQYF
TGTGCCAGCAGCTTGGGACTAGCGGGGGTGTACCAAGAGACCCAGTACTTC
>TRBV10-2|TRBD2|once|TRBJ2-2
CASSESSKRTSGQNTGELFF
TGCGCCAGCAGTGAGTCGTCTAAAAGAACTAGCGGACAGAACACCGGGGAGCTGTTTTTT
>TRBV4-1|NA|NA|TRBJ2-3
CASSHEENTDTQYF
TGCGCCAGCAGCCATGAGGAGAACACAGATACGCAGTATTTT
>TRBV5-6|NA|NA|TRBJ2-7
CASSLGGPAYEQYF
TGTGCCAGCAGCTTGGGGGGGCCGGCCTACGAGCAGTACTTC
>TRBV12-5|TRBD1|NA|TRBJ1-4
CASGLLTTPGQGNEKLFF
TGTGCTAGTGGTTTGCTCACGACGCCGGGACAGGGTAATGAAAAACTGTTTTTT
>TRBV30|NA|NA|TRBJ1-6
CAWSTLPGNSPLHF
TGTGCCTGGAGCACACTTCCAGGGAATTCACCCCTCCACTTT
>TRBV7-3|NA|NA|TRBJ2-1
CASSLQYGNEQFF
TGTGCCAGCAGCTTACAATACGGGAATGAGCAGTTCTTC
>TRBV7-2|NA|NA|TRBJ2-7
CASSPQGGGYEQYF
TGTGCCAGCAGCCCACAGGGGGGGGGCTACGAGCAGTACTTC
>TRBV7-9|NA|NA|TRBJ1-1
CASSFEGRTEAFF
TGTGCCAGCAGCTTTGAGGGGAGGACTGAAGCTTTCTTT
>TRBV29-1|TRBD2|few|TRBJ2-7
CSAKTSNEQYF
TGCAGCGCTAAGACTAGCAACGAGCAGTACTTC
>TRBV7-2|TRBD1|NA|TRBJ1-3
CASSPQGTVGSGNTIYF
TGTGCCAGCAGCCCCCAGGGGACAGTGGGCTCTGGAAACACCATATATTTT
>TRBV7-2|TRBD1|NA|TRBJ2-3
CASSLSRDSTDTQYF
TGTGCCAGCAGCCTCTCCCGGGACAGTACAGATACGCAGTATTTT
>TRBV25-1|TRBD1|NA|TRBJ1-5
CASRQTGINQPQHF
TGTGCCAGCAGACAGACAGGGATCAATCAGCCCCAGCATTTT
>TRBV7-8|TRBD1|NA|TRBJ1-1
CASSSIRGRRRNTEAFF
TGTGCCAGCAGCTCAATCAGGGGGCGCCGAAGGAACACTGAAGCTTTCTTT
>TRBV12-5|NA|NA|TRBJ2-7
CASGLTQLVGRYEQYF
TGTGCTAGTGGTTTGACGCAGTTAGTAGGGAGGTACGAGCAGTACTTC
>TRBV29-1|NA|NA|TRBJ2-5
CSVVTGRGETQYF
TGCAGCGTTGTAACAGGGAGGGGGGAGACCCAGTACTTC